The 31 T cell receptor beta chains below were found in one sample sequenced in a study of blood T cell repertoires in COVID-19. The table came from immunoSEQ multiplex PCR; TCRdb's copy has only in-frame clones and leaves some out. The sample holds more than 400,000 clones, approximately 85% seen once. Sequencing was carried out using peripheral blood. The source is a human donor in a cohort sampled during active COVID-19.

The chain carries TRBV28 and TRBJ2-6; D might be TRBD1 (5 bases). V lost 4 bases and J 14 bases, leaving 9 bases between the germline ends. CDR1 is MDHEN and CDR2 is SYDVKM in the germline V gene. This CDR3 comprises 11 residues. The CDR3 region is CASSSWGILTF. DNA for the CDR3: TGTGCCAGCAGTTCCTGGGGCATCCTGACTTTC.

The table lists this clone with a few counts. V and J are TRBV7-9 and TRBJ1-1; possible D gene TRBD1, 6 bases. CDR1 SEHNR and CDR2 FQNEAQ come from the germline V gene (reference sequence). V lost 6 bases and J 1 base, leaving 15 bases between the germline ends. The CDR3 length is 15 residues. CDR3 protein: CASRLAGGQNTEAFF. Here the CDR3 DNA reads TGTGCCAGCAGGCTCGCTGGGGGACAGAACACTGAAGCTTTCTTT.

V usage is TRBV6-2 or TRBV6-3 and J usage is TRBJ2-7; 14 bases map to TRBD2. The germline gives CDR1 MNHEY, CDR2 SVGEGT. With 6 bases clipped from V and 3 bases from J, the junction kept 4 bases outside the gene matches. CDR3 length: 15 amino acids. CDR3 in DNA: TGTGCCAGCAGCGGGGGGACTAGCGGGAGCTACGAGCAGTACTTC. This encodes CASSGGTSGSYEQYF.

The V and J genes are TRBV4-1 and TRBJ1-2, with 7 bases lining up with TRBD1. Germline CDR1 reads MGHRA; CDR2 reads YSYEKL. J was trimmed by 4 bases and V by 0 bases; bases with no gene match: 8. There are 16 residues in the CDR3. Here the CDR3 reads CASSQELTGAFYGYTF. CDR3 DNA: TGCGCCAGCAGCCAAGAGTTAACAGGGGCATTCTATGGCTACACCTTC.

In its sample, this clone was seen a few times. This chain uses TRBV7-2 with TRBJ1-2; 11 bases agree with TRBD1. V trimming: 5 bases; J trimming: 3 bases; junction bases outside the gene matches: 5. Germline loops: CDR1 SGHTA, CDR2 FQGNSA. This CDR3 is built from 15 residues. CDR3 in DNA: TGTGCCAGCAGCCCGAGGGGACAGGGGGACTATGGCTACACCTTC. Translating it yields CASSPRGQGDYGYTF.

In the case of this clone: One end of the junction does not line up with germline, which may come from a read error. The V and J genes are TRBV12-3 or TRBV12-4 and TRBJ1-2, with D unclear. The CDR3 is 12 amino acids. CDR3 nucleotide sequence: TGTGCCAGCAGTTTAACGGAGGCACAGCCATGCTTC. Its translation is CASSLTEAQPCF.

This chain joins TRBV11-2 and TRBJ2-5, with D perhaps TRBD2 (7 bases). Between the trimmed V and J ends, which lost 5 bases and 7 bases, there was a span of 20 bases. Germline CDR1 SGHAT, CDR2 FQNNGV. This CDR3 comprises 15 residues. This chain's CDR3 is CASSPTSGGEGTQYF. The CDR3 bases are TGTGCCAGCAGCCCGACCTCGGGGGGCGAAGGGACCCAGTACTTC.

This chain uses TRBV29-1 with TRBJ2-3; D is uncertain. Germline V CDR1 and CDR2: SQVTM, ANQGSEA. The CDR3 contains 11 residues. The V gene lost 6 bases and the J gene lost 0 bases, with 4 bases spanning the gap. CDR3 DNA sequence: TGCAGCGTGACTAGCACAGATACGCAGTATTTT. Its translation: CSVTSTDTQYF.

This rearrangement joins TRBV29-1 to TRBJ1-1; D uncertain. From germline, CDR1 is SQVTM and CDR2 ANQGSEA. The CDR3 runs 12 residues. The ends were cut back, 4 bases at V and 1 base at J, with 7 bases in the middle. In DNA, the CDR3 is TGCAGCGTTGGAGGAGAGAACACTGAAGCTTTCTTT. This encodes CSVGGENTEAFF.

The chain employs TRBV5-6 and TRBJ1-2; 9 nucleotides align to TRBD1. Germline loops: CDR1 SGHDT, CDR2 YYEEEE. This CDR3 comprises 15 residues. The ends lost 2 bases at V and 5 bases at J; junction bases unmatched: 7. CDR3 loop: CASSFSLTGGYGYTF. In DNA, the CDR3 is TGTGCCAGCAGCTTTTCCCTGACAGGGGGGTATGGCTACACCTTC.

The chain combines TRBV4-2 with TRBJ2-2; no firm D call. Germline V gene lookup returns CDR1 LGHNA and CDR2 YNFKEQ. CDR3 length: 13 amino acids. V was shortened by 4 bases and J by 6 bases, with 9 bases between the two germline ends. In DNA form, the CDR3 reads TGTGCCAGCAGCCCCCTCCCCCCCGGGGAGCTGTTTTTT. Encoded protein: CASSPLPPGELFF.

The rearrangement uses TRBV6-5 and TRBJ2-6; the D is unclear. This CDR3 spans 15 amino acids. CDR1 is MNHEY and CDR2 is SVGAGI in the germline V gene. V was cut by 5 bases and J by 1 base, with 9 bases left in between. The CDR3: CASSPRRSGANVLTF. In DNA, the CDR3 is TGTGCCAGCAGTCCCCGCCGGTCTGGGGCCAACGTCCTGACTTTC.

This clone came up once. The CDR3 nucleotides read TGTGCCAGCAGTTTGTATGGGCAGGGGATGAGAGCTTTCTTT. It is translated as CASSLYGQGMRAFF. This sequence joins TRBV28 and TRBJ1-1, with a possible D match to TRBD1 (6 bases). CDR3 length equals 14 residues. Trimming pared 3 bases from V and 10 bases from J, leaving 18 bases between. Germline-derived CDR1 and CDR2 are MDHEN and SYDVKM.

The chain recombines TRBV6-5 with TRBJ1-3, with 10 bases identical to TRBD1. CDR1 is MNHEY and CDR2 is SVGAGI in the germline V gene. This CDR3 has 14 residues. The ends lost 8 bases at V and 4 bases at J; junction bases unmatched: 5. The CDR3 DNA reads TGTGCCAGCCGGGCGACAGGGGGCGGAAACACCATATATTTT. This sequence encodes CASRATGGGNTIYF.

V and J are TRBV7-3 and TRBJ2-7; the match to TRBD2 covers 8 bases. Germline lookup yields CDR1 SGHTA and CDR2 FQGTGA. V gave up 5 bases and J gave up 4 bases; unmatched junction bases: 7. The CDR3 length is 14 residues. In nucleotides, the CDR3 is TGTGCCAGCAGCCCCGAAAGCGGGAGTTACGAGCAGTACTTC. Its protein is CASSPESGSYEQYF.

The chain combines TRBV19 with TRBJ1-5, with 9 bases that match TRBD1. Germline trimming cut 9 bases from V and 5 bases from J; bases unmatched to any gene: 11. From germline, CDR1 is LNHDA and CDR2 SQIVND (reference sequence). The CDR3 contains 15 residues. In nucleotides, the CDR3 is TGTGCCAGCACTTCCCGGGACAGGGCTCATCAGCCCCAGCATTTT. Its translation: CASTSRDRAHQPQHF.

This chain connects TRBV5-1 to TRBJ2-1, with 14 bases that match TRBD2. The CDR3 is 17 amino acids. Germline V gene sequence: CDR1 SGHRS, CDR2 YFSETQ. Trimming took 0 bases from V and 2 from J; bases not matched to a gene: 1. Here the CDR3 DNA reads TGCGCCAGCAGCTTGGGACTAGCGGGAGGGCCCTACAATGAGCAGTTCTTC. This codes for CASSLGLAGGPYNEQFF. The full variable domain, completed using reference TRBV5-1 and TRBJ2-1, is KAGVTQTPRYLIKTRGQQVTLSCSPISGHRSVSWYQQTPGQGLQFLFEYFSETQRNKGNFPGRFSGRQFSNSRSEMNVSTLELGDSALYLCASSLGLAGGPYNEQFFGPGTRLTVL.

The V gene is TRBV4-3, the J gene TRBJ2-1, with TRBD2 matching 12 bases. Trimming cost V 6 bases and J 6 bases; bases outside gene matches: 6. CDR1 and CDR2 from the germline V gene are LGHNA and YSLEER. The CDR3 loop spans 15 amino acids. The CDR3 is CASRNRLAGVNEQFF. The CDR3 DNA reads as TGCGCCAGCAGAAATAGACTAGCGGGAGTCAATGAGCAGTTCTTC.

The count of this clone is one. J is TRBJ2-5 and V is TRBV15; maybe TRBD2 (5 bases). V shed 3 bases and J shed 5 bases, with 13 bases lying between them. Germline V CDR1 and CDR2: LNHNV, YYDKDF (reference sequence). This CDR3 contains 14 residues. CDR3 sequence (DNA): TGTGCCACCAGCAGTGCTGTCGGGGTGGAGACCCAGTACTTC. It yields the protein CATSSAVGVETQYF. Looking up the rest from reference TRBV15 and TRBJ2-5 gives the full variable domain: DAMVIQNPRYQVTQFGKPVTLSCSQTLNHNVMYWYQQKSSQAPKLLFHYYDKDFNNEADTPDNFQSRRPNTSFCFLDIRSPGLGDTAMYLCATSSAVGVETQYFGPGTRLLVL.

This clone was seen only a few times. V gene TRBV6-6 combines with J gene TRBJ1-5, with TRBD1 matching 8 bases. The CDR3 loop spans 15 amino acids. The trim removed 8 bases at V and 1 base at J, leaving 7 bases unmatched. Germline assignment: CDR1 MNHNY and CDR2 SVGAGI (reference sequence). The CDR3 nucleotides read TGTGCCAGCGGAGGACAGGGAACGAGCAATCAGCCCCAGCATTTT. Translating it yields CASGGQGTSNQPQHF.

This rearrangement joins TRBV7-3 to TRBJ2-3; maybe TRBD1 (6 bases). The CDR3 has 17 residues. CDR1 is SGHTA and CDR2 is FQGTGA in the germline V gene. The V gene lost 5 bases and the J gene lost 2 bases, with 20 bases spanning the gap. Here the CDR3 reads CASSPNSRQAYTDTQYF. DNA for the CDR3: TGTGCCAGCAGCCCGAACTCAAGACAGGCGTACACAGATACGCAGTATTTT.

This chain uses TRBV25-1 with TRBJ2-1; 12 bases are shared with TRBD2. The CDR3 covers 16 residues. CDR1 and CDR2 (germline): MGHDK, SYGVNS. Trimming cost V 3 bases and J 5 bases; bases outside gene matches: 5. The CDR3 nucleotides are TGTGCCAGCAGTGAGACTAGCGGGAGTACCCACAATGAGCAGTTCTTC. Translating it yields CASSETSGSTHNEQFF.

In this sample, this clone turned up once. CDR3 DNA sequence: TGCGCCAGCAGCCAGCCGCGGGGGGTCCTGAACACTGAAGCTTTCTTT. This codes for CASSQPRGVLNTEAFF. The gene calls are TRBV4-1 and TRBJ1-1; perhaps TRBD1 as D (5 bases). V was trimmed by 3 bases and J by 0 bases, leaving 14 bases between them. Germline V lookup: CDR1 MGHRA, CDR2 YSYEKL. The CDR3 is 16 residues long.

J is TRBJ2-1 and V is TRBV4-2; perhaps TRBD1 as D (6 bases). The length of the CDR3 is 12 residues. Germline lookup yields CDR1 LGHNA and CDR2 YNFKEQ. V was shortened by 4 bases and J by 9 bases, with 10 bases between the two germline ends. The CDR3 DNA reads TGTGCCAGCAGCCCCCCACAGGGTGAGCAGTTCTTC. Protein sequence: CASSPPQGEQFF.

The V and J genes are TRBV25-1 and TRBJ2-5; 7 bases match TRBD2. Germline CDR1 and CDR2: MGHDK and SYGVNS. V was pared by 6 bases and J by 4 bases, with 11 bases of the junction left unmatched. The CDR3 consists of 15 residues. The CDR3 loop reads CASSLPAGDRETQYF. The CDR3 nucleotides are TGTGCCAGCAGCCTCCCCGCGGGAGATAGAGAGACCCAGTACTTC.

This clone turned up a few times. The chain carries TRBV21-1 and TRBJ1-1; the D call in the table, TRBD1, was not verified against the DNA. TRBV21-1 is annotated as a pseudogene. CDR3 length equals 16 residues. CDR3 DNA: TGTGCCACAAGGGGGGACAGGGGGCGTTCGTTCACTGAAGCTTTCTTT. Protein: CATRGDRGRSFTEAFF.

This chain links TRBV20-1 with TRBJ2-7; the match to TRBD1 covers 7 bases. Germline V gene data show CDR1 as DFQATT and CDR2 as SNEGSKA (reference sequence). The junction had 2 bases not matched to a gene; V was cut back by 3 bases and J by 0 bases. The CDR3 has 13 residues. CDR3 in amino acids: CSASGTASYEQYF. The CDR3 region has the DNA TGCAGTGCTAGTGGGACAGCCTCCTACGAGCAGTACTTC.

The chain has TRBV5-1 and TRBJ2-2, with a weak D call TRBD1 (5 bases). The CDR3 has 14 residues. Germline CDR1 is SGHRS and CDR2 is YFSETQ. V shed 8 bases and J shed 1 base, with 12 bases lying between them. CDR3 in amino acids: CASKDSMNTGELFF. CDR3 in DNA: TGCGCCAGTAAAGACAGCATGAACACCGGGGAGCTGTTTTTT.

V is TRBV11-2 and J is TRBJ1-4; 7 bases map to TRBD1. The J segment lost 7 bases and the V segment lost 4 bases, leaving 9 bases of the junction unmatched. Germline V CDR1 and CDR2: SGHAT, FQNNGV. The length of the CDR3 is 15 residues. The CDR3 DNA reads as TGTGCCAGCAGCTCCAGCACAGGGGAAGGTGAAAAACTGTTTTTT. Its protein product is CASSSSTGEGEKLFF.

CDR3 in DNA: TGTGCCAGCAGCTTGGTGCGGGACAGGGGGCTGGGTGGGGAGACCCAGTACTTC. Its protein product is CASSLVRDRGLGGETQYF. V usage is TRBV5-6 and J usage is TRBJ2-5; 12 bases agree with TRBD1. CDR1 SGHDT and CDR2 YYEEEE come from the germline V gene. V trimming: 0 bases; J trimming: 5 bases; junction bases outside the gene matches: 11. The CDR3 is made up of 18 amino acids.

In nucleotides, the CDR3 is TGTGCCAGCGCCACTGAGGTCGGGAACACTGAAGCTTTCTTT. Residues: CASATEVGNTEAFF. This chain uses TRBV9 with TRBJ1-1; D unresolved. Germline V gene lookup returns CDR1 SGDLS and CDR2 YYNGEE. This CDR3 is built from 14 residues. The germline V and J ends were trimmed by 7 bases and 1 base, with 14 bases remaining between them.